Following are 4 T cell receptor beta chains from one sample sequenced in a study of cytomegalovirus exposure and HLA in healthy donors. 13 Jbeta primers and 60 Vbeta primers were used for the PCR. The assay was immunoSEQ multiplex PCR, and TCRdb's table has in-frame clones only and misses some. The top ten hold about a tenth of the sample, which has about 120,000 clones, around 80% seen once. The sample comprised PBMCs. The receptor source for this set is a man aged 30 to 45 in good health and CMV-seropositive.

The CDR3 nucleotides read TGTGCCAGCAGCTTTAATGGGGTCAGGGGACAGAGTGAAGCTTTCTTT. Protein product: CASSFNGVRGQSEAFF. The chain couples TRBV11-2 to TRBJ1-1; TRBD1 agrees at 7 bases. The V gene's germline CDR1 is SGHAT and CDR2 FQNNGV. J gave up 7 bases and V 3 bases, and 14 bases lay outside the gene matches. The CDR3 consists of 16 residues.

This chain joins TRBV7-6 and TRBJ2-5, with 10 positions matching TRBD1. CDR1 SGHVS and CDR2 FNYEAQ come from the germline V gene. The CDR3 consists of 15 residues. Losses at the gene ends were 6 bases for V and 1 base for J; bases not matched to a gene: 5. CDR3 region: CASRRQGAGQETQYF. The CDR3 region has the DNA TGTGCCAGCAGAAGACAGGGGGCCGGCCAAGAGACCCAGTACTTC.

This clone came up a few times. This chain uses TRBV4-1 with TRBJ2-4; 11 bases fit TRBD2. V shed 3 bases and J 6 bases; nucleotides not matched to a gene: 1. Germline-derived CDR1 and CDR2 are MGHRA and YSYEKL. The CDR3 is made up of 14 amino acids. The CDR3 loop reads CASSHGLAGNIQYF. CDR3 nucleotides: TGCGCCAGCAGCCACGGACTAGCGGGAAACATTCAGTACTTC.

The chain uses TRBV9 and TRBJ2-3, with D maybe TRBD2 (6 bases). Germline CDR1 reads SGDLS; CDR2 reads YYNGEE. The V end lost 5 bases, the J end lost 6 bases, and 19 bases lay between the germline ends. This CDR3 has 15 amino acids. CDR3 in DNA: TGTGCCAGCAGTTCCCGGACGGGGGTGGGGGATACGCAGTATTTT. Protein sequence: CASSSRTGVGDTQYF.